The rows below give T cell receptor beta chains drawn from one sample of a study of technical replicates of blood from several donors. The data were produced by immunoSEQ multiplex PCR, yet TCRdb's version contains in-frame clones alone and is incomplete. The sample shows under 95,000 clones, roughly 94% of them seen only once. The sequenced sample was T cells isolated from PBMCs. The receptors were sampled from a human donor in good health. The CDR3 runs from the conserved cysteine through the conserved F or W. D genes are given only for firm matches. Size values are once, few and many counts, or a class for expanded clones, and some rows have none.

d_call,clone_size,j_call,v_call,cdr3_aa,cdr3_nt
NA,NA,TRBJ1-1,TRBV28,CASSLTGGGYTEAFF,TGTGCCAGCAGTTTAACGGGGGGAGGTTACACTGAAGCTTTCTTT
NA,NA,TRBJ1-1,TRBV5-1,CASSLYEGNTEAFF,TGCGCCAGCAGCTTATACGAGGGGAACACTGAAGCTTTCTTT
TRBD2,NA,TRBJ2-7,TRBV7-6,CASSAGSSGGSSYEQYF,TGTGCCAGTAGCGCCGGGTCTAGCGGGGGCAGCTCCTACGAGCAGTACTTC
TRBD1,few,TRBJ1-1,TRBV5-4,CASGGQGAEAFF,TGTGCCAGCGGGGGACAGGGGGCCGAAGCTTTCTTT
NA,NA,TRBJ2-7,TRBV10-1,CASSRGYEQYF,TGCGCCAGCAGCAGGGGCTACGAGCAGTACTTC
TRBD2,NA,TRBJ2-1,TRBV6-4,CASSDGRGGHNEQFF,TGTGCCAGCAGTGACGGGCGGGGGGGTCACAATGAGCAGTTCTTC
TRBD2,NA,TRBJ2-5,TRBV5-1,CASRVERERETQYF,TGCGCCAGCAGAGTCGAGCGGGAGCGCGAGACCCAGTACTTC
TRBD2,NA,TRBJ2-7,TRBV10-1,CASSERGAYEQYF,TGCGCCAGCAGTGAACGGGGGGCCTACGAGCAGTACTTC
NA,NA,TRBJ2-7,TRBV4-1,CASSQGSGAYEQYF,TGCGCCAGCAGCCAAGGGTCAGGGGCCTACGAGCAGTACTTC
NA,NA,TRBJ1-6,TRBV6-5,CASSSMSHVTLHF,TGTGCCAGCAGTTCTATGTCTCACGTCACCCTCCACTTT
TRBD2,NA,TRBJ2-7,TRBV28,CASYSGTIGEQYF,TGTGCCAGCTATTCCGGGACTATTGGCGAGCAGTACTTC
NA,once,TRBJ1-5,TRBV9,CASSVGLGSNQPQHF,TGTGCCAGCAGCGTAGGGCTCGGGAGCAATCAGCCCCAGCATTTT
NA,NA,TRBJ2-1,TRBV5-1,CASKVGSSYNEQFF,TGCGCCAGCAAGGTGGGCAGCTCCTACAATGAGCAGTTCTTC
TRBD1,NA,TRBJ2-3,TRBV30,CAWSVRQGVQDTQYF,TGTGCCTGGAGTGTTAGGCAGGGGGTTCAAGATACGCAGTATTTT
NA,NA,TRBJ2-3,TRBV10-3,CAIRRDITSTDTQYF,TGTGCCATCCGACGGGACATCACTAGCACAGATACGCAGTATTTT
NA,NA,TRBJ1-1,TRBV4-1,CASSQVSGYTEAFF,TGCGCCAGCAGCCAAGTTTCGGGTTACACTGAAGCTTTCTTT
TRBD2,NA,TRBJ2-5,TRBV7-6,CASSPLTSAQETQYF,TGTGCCAGCAGCCCCCTCACTAGCGCCCAAGAGACCCAGTACTTC
TRBD1,NA,TRBJ1-5,TRBV19,CASRISGGHQPQHF,TGTGCCAGTAGGATTTCAGGGGGCCATCAGCCCCAGCATTTT
NA,NA,TRBJ2-7,TRBV2,CASSVSSGDWYF,TGTGCCAGCAGCGTATCATCGGGGGACTGGTACTTC
TRBD1,NA,TRBJ1-5,TRBV7-8,CASSYWDRGKKEPQHF,TGTGCCAGCAGCTATTGGGACAGGGGAAAAAAGGAGCCCCAGCATTTT
NA,NA,TRBJ1-1,TRBV7-9,CASRRAGTMDTEAFF,TGTGCCAGCAGGCGCGCCGGGACAATGGACACTGAAGCTTTCTTT
NA,NA,TRBJ2-2,TRBV4-1,CASSHRTPPESGELFF,TGCGCCAGCAGCCACCGGACTCCCCCGGAGAGCGGGGAGCTGTTTTTT
TRBD1,NA,TRBJ2-6,TRBV30,CAWSAGGAGGANVLTF,TGTGCCTGGAGTGCAGGGGGCGCAGGGGGGGCCAACGTCCTGACTTTC
NA,NA,TRBJ2-2,TRBV25-1,CASSPGAAGELFF,TGTGCCAGCAGCCCTGGGGCTGCCGGGGAGCTGTTTTTT
NA,NA,TRBJ2-7,TRBV6-5,CAAARDNSEQYF,TGTGCGGCGGCAAGGGACAACTCCGAGCAGTACTTC
NA,NA,TRBJ1-6,TRBV18,CASSFTGQNSPLHF,TGTGCCAGCTCTTTTACGGGACAAAATTCACCCCTCCACTTT
NA,once,TRBJ2-7,TRBV27,CASSFKVVPSSYEQYF,TGTGCCAGCAGTTTTAAAGTTGTCCCGAGCTCCTACGAGCAGTACTTC
TRBD1,few,TRBJ1-1,TRBV11-2,CASSISGTGPFF,TGTGCCAGCAGCATTTCCGGGACAGGGCCTTTCTTT
NA,NA,TRBJ1-2,TRBV28,CASRMRGAPYGYTF,TGTGCCAGCAGGATGCGGGGGGCGCCTTATGGCTACACCTTC
NA,NA,TRBJ2-3,TRBV29-1,CSVAGEYTDTQYF,TGCAGCGTTGCGGGAGAGTACACAGATACGCAGTATTTT
TRBD1,NA,TRBJ1-5,TRBV2,CASSGTGQVWGNQPQHF,TGTGCCAGCAGTGGGACAGGGCAGGTTTGGGGCAATCAGCCCCAGCATTTT
NA,NA,TRBJ1-1,TRBV6-6,CASSYSTGNTEAFF,TGTGCCAGCAGTTACTCTACAGGAAACACTGAAGCTTTCTTT
TRBD2,once,TRBJ2-7,TRBV6-5,CASSRLAGRYEQYF,TGTGCCAGCAGTAGACTAGCGGGAAGGTACGAGCAGTACTTC
NA,NA,TRBJ2-1,TRBV6-5,CASSMGLHSYNEQFF,TGTGCCAGCAGTATGGGACTTCACTCCTACAATGAGCAGTTCTTC
TRBD2,NA,TRBJ2-3,TRBV2,CASSEGSGGGTDTQYF,TGTGCCAGCAGTGAGGGAAGCGGGGGGGGCACAGATACGCAGTATTTT
TRBD2,once,TRBJ2-1,TRBV7-9,CASSAPGLAGVSEQFF,TGTGCCAGCAGCGCCCCGGGACTAGCGGGAGTAAGTGAGCAGTTCTTC
NA,NA,TRBJ2-7,TRBV5-1,CASSLGRDEQYF,TGCGCCAGCAGCCTGGGGAGAGACGAGCAGTACTTC
TRBD1,NA,TRBJ1-1,TRBV29-1,CSVRKFTGGTEAFF,TGCAGCGTTAGGAAATTTACAGGGGGCACTGAAGCTTTCTTT
NA,NA,TRBJ2-1,TRBV7-9,CASSFEGAAEQFF,TGTGCCAGCAGCTTTGAGGGAGCTGCTGAGCAGTTCTTC
NA,NA,TRBJ2-3,TRBV27,CASSFEGSDTQYF,TGTGCCAGCAGTTTCGAGGGTTCGGATACGCAGTATTTT
TRBD1,NA,TRBJ2-2,TRBV29-1,CSGSNRGTGELFF,TGCAGCGGGTCAAACAGGGGCACCGGGGAGCTGTTTTTT
TRBD1,NA,TRBJ1-4,TRBV28,CASTSRTGYNEKLFF,TGTGCCAGCACTTCACGGACAGGGTATAATGAAAAACTGTTTTTT
NA,NA,TRBJ2-1,TRBV4-1,CASSQSVAEQFF,TGCGCCAGCAGCCAGTCTGTAGCCGAGCAGTTCTTC
TRBD2,NA,TRBJ2-1,TRBV27,CASSWAREGPQFF,TGTGCCAGCTCCTGGGCGCGGGAGGGGCCTCAGTTCTTC
TRBD2,NA,TRBJ2-2,TRBV27,CASTPMIAGHGELFF,TGTGCCAGCACCCCCATGATAGCGGGGCACGGGGAGCTGTTTTTT